Listed here are 10 T cell receptor beta chains from one sample, sequenced in a study of OX40 agonist ivuxolimab in advanced cancers. The repertoire was sequenced with immunoSEQ multiplex PCR; TCRdb's copy has only in-frame clones and lacks some. This sample yields tens of thousands of clones, of which 94% are seen a single time; roughly 22% belongs to the top ten. The sequences come from CD4+ or CD8+ T cells sorted from blood, collected in a trial of the OX40 agonist ivuxolimab. These receptors came from an adult with an advanced solid tumor such as melanoma, head and neck, liver or kidney cancer.

The chain links TRBV2 to TRBJ2-2; a weak D match, TRBD2 (5 bases). CDR3 length: 10 residues. Trimming shortened V by 10 bases and J by 6 bases, and 6 bases separated the two germline ends. Per the germline V gene, CDR1 is SNHLY and CDR2 is FYNNEI. The CDR3 region has the DNA TGTGCCACGAGGGCCGGGGAGCTGTTTTTT. This translates into CATRAGELFF.

This chain connects TRBV7-6 to TRBJ2-7, with TRBD2 matching over 7 bases. Germline V lookup: CDR1 SGHVS, CDR2 FNYEAQ. Trimming at V came to 5 bases and at J to 4 bases, leaving 8 bases not matched to a gene. This CDR3 has 14 amino acids. CDR3 residues: CASSGGASGYEQYF. The CDR3 nucleotides read TGTGCCAGCAGCGGAGGCGCTAGCGGTTACGAGCAGTACTTC.

Details on this clone: Within the sample, other DNA sequences also encode this same CDR3. The DNA of the CDR3 is TGTGCCAGCAGCGTAGGACAGGAATCCTACGAGCAGTACTTC. Residues: CASSVGQESYEQYF. The chain has TRBV9 and TRBJ2-7, with D possibly matching TRBD1 (6 bases). Germline CDR1 and CDR2: SGDLS and YYNGEE. V lost 0 bases and J lost 1, with 8 bases in between. This CDR3 comprises 14 residues.

The rearrangement joins TRBV7-3 to TRBJ2-1, with a possible D match to TRBD1 (6 bases). CDR3 length: 18 amino acids. Deletions cut 0 bases from V and 3 bases from J, with 18 bases between. Per the germline V gene, CDR1 is SGHTA and CDR2 is FQGTGA. The CDR3 sequence is CASSLTVWGLGNYNEQFF. The CDR3 bases are TGTGCCAGCAGCTTAACGGTATGGGGGCTAGGAAACTACAATGAGCAGTTCTTC. Using reference TRBV7-3 and TRBJ2-1 for the parts outside the CDR3, the full variable domain is GAGVSQTPSNKVTEKGKYVELRCDPISGHTALYWYRQSLGQGPEFLIYFQGTGAADDSGLPNDRFFAVRPEGSVSTLKIQRTERGDSAVYLCASSLTVWGLGNYNEQFFGPGTRLTVL.

The V call is TRBV27, the J call TRBJ2-1; 8 nucleotides agree with TRBD2. The CDR3 length is 15 residues. The germline CDR1 and CDR2 sequences are MNHEY and SMNVEV (reference sequence). V lost 6 bases and J lost 0; bases outside the gene matches: 4. This CDR3 reads CASRITSGSYNEQFF. CDR3 nucleotides: TGTGCCAGCAGAATAACTAGCGGCTCCTACAATGAGCAGTTCTTC.

The chain employs TRBV4-1 and TRBJ2-5, with 8 bases identical to TRBD1. Germline trimming cut 1 base from V and 0 bases from J; bases unmatched to any gene: 4. Germline-derived CDR1 and CDR2 are MGHRA and YSYEKL. The CDR3 is made up of 16 amino acids. The CDR3 protein is CASSQVTGGNQETQYF. The DNA for the CDR3 is TGCGCCAGCAGCCAAGTTACAGGGGGGAACCAAGAGACCCAGTACTTC.

The chain joins TRBV6-5 to TRBJ1-2; 8 nucleotides match TRBD1. The germline gives CDR1 MNHEY, CDR2 SVGAGI. V was clipped by 0 bases and J by 8 bases; unmatched bases: 5. This CDR3 spans 14 amino acids. CDR3 loop: CASSYSWTGSGYTF. CDR3 DNA sequence: TGTGCCAGCAGTTACTCATGGACAGGGAGCGGCTACACCTTC.

A single count supports this clone. The chain uses TRBV6-6 and TRBJ2-5, with 11 bases matching TRBD1. The trim removed 8 bases at V and 6 bases at J, leaving 5 bases unmatched. This CDR3 contains 13 residues. Germline CDR1 and CDR2: MNHNY and SVGAGI (reference sequence). The DNA of the CDR3 is TGTGCCAGCGAGGGGACAGGGGGGAAGACCCAGTACTTC. As protein: CASEGTGGKTQYF.

The chain uses TRBV29-1 and TRBJ1-3, with a tentative D call TRBD1 (5 bases). Germline V lookup: CDR1 SQVTM, CDR2 ANQGSEA. The CDR3 has 14 amino acids. Deletions cut 1 base from V and 4 bases from J, with 11 bases between. The CDR3 bases are TGCAGCGTTGAAGGCTGGCAGGGAGGAAACACCATATATTTT. Translated: CSVEGWQGGNTIYF.

The CDR3 loop is CASRGRGGSNEQYF. CDR3 DNA sequence: TGTGCCAGCAGGGGGCGAGGAGGGTCGAACGAGCAGTACTTC. V gene TRBV2 combines with J gene TRBJ2-7; TRBD2 is a possible D gene (6 bases). This CDR3 is built from 14 residues. V lost 6 bases to trimming and J lost 5 bases, with 17 bases between them. Germline CDR1 is SNHLY and CDR2 is FYNNEI.